This TCR beta chain was observed in a study of shared clonotypes between healthy human individuals. General study points: It was the few donors that limited the genetic and exposure-history diversity represented.

The germline V gene has CDR1 SGHDT and CDR2 YYEEEE. The ends were cut back, 4 bases at V and 2 bases at J, with 8 bases in the middle. The CDR3 sequence is 13 residues long. Positively selected for CCR7, the CD45RO-negative cells used as naive CD8 cells excluded terminally differentiated effector memory CD45RA+ cells. Points on this clone: Antigen unknown. Distinct nucleotide sequences in the sample also encode this CDR3.

Sequencing used immunoSEQ multiplex PCR; TCRdb keeps in-frame clones, though not all of them. The sample yields about 1,900,000 clones, approximately 94% seen once. V gene TRBV5-6 combines with J gene TRBJ2-3; D is uncertain. The sample taken for sequencing was naive CD8+ T cells sorted from blood. This clonotype originated in a man aged 18 to 35 in good health. The CDR3 region has the DNA TGTGCCAGCAGCCCGTTATCCACAGATACGCAGTATTTT. Residues: CASSPLSTDTQYF. Together with reference TRBV5-6 and TRBJ2-3, the CDR3 gives the full variable domain: DAGVTQSPTHLIKTRGQQVTLRCSPKSGHDTVSWYQQALGQGPQFIFQYYEEEERQRGNFPDRFSGHQFPNYSSELNVNALLLGDSALYLCASSPLSTDTQYFGPGTRLTVL.